This paragraph reports one TCR beta chain. Antigen unknown. The sample originates from a study of shared clonotypes between healthy human individuals. Overall study findings and caveats: Large sequencing depth failed to make sorted-subset sequencing complete, rarefaction showed.

Genomic DNA of each subset was evenly split across several immunoSEQ plates. Produced via immunoSEQ multiplex PCR; TCRdb's table is partial and in-frame only. This table has some 2,000,000 clones, over 85% appearing once. In the naive CD8 group, cells lacked CD45RO and were positively selected for CCR7, so terminally differentiated effector memory CD45RA+ cells were left out. Sample: naive CD8+ T cells sorted from blood. This receptor was obtained from a man aged 18 to 29 in good health.

CDR3: CVCSAGGLNKSLGGEKLFF. The CDR3 DNA sequence: TGTGTGTGTAGTGCTGGAGGTTTGAACAAATCCCTTGGGGGTGAAAAACTGTTTTTT. V usage is TRBV5-6 and J usage is TRBJ1-4, with D tentatively TRBD1 (5 bases). This CDR3 contains 19 residues. Per the germline V gene, CDR1 is SGHDT and CDR2 is YYEEEE. The whole variable domain, filled in from reference TRBV5-6 and TRBJ1-4, reads DAGVTQSPTHLIKTRGQQVTLRCSPKSGHDTVSWYQQALGQGPQFIFQYYEEEERQRGNFPDRFSGHQFPNYSSELNVNALLLGDSALYLCVCSAGGLNKSLGGEKLFFGSGTQLSVL.